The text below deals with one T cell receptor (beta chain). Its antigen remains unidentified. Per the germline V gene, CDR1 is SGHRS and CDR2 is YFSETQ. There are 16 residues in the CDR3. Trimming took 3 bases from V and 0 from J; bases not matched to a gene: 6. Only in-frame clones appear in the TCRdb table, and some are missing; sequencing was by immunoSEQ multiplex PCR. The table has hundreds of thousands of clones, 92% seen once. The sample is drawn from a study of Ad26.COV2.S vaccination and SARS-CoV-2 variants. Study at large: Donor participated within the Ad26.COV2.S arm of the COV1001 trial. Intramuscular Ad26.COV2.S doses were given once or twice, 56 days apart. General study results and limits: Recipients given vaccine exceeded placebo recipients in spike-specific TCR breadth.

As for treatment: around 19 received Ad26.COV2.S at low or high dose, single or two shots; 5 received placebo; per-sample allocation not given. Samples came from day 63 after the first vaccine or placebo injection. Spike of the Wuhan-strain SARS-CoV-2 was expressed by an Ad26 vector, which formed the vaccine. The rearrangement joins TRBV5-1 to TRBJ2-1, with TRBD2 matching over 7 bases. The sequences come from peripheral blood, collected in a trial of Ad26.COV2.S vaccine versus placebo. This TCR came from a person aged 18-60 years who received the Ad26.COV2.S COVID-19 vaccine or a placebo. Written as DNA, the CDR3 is TGCGCCAGCAGCTCGGATCCTAGCGGCTCCTACAATGAGCAGTTCTTC. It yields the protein CASSSDPSGSYNEQFF.